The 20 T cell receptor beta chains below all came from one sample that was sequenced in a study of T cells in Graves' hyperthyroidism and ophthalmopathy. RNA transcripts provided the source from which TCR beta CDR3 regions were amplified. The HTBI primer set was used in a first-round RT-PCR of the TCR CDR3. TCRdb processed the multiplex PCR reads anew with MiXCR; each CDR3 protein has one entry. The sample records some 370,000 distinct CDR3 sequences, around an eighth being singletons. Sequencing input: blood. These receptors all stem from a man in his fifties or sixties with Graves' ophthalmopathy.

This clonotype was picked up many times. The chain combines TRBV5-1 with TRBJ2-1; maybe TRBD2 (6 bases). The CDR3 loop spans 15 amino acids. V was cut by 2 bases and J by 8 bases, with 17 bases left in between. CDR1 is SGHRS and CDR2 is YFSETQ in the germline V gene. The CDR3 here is CASSLDRGGLDEQFF. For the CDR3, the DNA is TGCGCCAGCAGCTTAGACCGGGGAGGTTTGGATGAGCAGTTCTTC.

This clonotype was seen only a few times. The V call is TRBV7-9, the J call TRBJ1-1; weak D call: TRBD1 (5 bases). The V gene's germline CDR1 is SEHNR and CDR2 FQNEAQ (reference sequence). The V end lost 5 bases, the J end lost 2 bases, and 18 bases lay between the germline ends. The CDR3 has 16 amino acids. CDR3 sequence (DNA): TGTGCCAGCAGCGTGTCAGCCGGGACCGGAAACACTGAAGCTTTCTTT. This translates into CASSVSAGTGNTEAFF.

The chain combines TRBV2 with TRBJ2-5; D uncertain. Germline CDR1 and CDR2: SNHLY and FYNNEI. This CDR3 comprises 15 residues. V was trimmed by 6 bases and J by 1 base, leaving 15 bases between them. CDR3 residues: CASSETGPAQETQYF. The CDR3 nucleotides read TGTGCCAGCAGCGAAACCGGACCAGCCCAAGAGACCCAGTACTTC.

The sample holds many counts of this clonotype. Here the CDR3 reads CASSEDRFIRPQHF. In DNA form, the CDR3 reads TGTGCCAGCAGCGAGGACAGGTTTATTCGGCCCCAGCATTTT. V is TRBV2 and J is TRBJ1-5; 7 bases map to TRBD1. The germline V gene encodes CDR1 SNHLY and CDR2 FYNNEI. The CDR3 has 14 amino acids. The V segment lost 6 bases and the J segment 9 bases; nucleotides outside the gene matches: 11.

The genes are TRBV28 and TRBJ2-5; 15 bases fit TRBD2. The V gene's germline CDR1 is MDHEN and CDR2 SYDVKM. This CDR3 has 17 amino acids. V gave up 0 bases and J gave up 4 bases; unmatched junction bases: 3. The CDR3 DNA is TGTGCCAGCAGTTTATGGGGGACTAGCGGGAGGAGAGAGACCCAGTACTTC. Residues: CASSLWGTSGRRETQYF.

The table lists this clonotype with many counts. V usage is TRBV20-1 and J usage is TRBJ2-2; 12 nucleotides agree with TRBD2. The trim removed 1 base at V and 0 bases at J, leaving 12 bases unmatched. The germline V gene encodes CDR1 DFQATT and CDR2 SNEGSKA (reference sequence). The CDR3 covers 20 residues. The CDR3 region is CSARGRAMTSGSSNTGELFF. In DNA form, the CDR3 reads TGCAGTGCTAGAGGCCGAGCGATGACTAGCGGGAGTTCGAACACCGGGGAGCTGTTTTTT.

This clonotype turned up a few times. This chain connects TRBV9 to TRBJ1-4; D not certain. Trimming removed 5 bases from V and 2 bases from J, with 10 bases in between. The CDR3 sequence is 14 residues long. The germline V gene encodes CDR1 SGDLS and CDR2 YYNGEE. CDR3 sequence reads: CASSPMGTNEKLFF. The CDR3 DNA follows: TGTGCCAGCAGTCCTATGGGGACTAATGAAAAACTGTTTTTT.

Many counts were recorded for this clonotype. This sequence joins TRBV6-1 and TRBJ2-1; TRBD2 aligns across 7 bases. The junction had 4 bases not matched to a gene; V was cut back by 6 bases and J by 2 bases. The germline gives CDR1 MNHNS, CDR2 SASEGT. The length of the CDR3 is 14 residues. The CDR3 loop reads CASSQGLAYNEQFF. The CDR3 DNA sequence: TGTGCCAGCAGCCAAGGACTAGCCTACAATGAGCAGTTCTTC.

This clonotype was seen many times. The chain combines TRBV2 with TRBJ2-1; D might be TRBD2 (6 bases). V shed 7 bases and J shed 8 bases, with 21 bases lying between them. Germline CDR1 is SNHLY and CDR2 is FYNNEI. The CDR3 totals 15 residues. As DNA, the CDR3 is TGTGCCAGCACCTCGGACGGGGGTTACGGGGATGAGCAGTTCTTC. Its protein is CASTSDGGYGDEQFF.

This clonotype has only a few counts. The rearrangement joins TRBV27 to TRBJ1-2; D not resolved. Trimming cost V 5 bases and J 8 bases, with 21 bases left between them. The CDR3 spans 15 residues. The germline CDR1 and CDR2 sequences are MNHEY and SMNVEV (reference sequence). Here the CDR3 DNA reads TGTGCCAGCAGTCCCACCAAAGCCCGGCTGAGGGGCTACACCTTC. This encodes CASSPTKARLRGYTF.

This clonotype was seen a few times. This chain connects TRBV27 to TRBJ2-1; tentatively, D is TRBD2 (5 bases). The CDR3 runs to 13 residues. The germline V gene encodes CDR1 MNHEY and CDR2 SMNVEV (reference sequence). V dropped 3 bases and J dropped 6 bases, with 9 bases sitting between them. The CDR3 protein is CASSFLGGNEQFF. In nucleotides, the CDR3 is TGTGCCAGCAGTTTTCTCGGAGGCAATGAGCAGTTCTTC.

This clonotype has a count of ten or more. The chain's CDR3 is CSATGQGQETQYF. The CDR3 nucleotides are TGCAGTGCGACGGGACAGGGCCAAGAGACCCAGTACTTC. The V gene is TRBV20-1, the J gene TRBJ2-5; 9 nucleotides agree with TRBD1. This CDR3 has 13 residues. CDR1 and CDR2 (germline): DFQATT, SNEGSKA (reference sequence). V dropped 6 bases and J dropped 1; count of bases not matched to a gene: 3.

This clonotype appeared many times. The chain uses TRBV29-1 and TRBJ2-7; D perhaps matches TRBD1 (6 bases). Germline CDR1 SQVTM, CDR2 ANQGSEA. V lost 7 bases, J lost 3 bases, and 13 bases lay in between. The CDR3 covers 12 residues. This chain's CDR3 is CSASDRNYEQYF. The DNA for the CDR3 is TGCAGCGCATCCGACAGGAACTACGAGCAGTACTTC.

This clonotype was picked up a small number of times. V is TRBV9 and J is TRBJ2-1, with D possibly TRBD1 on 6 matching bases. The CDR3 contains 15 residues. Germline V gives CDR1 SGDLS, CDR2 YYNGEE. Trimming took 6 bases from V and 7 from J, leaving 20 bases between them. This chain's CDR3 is CASNEGVNERNEQFF. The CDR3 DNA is TGTGCCAGCAACGAGGGGGTGAACGAGCGGAATGAGCAGTTCTTC.

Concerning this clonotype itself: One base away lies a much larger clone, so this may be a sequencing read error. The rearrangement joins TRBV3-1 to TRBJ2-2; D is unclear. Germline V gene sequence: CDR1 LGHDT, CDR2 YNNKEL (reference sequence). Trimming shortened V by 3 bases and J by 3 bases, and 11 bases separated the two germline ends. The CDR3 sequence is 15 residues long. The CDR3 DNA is TGTGCCAGCAGCCAGACCCTCGGTGACACCGGGGAGCTGTTTTTT. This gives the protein CASSQTLGDTGELFF.

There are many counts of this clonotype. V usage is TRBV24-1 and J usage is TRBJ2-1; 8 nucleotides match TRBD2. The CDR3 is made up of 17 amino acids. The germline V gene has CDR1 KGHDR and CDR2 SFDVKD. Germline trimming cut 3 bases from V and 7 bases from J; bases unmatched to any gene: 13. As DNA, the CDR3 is TGTGCCACCAGTGATGCGGACTGGGCGGGAGGACGGAATGAGCAGTTCTTC. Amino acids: CATSDADWAGGRNEQFF.

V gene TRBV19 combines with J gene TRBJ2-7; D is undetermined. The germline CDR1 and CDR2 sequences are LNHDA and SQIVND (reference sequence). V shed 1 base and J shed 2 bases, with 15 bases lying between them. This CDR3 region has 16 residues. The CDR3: CASSIGRGSSTYEQYF. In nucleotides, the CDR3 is TGTGCCAGTAGTATAGGTCGCGGCAGTTCAACCTACGAGCAGTACTTC.

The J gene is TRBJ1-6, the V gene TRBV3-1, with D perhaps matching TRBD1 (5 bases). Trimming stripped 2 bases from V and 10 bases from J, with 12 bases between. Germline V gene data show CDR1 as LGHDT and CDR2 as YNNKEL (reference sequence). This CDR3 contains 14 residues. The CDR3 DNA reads TGTGCCAGCAGCCAAAACGGGGCGGGATCACCCCTCCACTTT. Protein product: CASSQNGAGSPLHF.

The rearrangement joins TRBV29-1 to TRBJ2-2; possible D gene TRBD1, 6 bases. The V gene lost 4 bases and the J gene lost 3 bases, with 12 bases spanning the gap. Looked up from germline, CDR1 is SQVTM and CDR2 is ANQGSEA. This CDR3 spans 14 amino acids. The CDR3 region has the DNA TGCAGCGTTGTAACTGGGGGCGACACCGGGGAGCTGTTTTTT. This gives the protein CSVVTGGDTGELFF.

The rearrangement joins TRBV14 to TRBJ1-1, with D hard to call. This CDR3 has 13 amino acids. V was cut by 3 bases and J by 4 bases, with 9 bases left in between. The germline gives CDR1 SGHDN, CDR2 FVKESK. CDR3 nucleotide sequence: TGTGCCAGCAGCCATGAGGCGGGCACTGAAGCTTTCTTT. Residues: CASSHEAGTEAFF. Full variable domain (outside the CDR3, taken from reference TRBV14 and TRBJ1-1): EAGVTQFPSHSVIEKGQTVTLRCDPISGHDNLYWYRRVMGKEIKFLLHFVKESKQDESGMPNNRFLAERTGGTYSTLKVQPAELEDSGVYFCASSHEAGTEAFFGQGTRLTVV.